The rows below give T cell receptor beta chains drawn from one sample of a study of identical twins. TCRdb reanalysed the 5' RACE reads using MiXCR and keeps one entry per CDR3 protein. The profile covers hundreds of thousands of distinct CDR3 sequences, with around 24% appearing a single time and around 0.47% taken by the ten largest. These data are also associated with another study on yellow fever vaccine responses in identical twins.

Sequenced input: CD4+ T cells sorted from blood. These receptors originate from a woman aged 18-35 years in good health. CDR3s include the opening cysteine and the closing phenylalanine or tryptophan. Each record gives: clone size, J gene, V gene, CDR3 protein. A clone size is listed for some rows: how often the clone was seen (once, few, many), or a class if it is expanded.

NA | TRBJ2-7 | TRBV5-1 | CASSLRRSQPGQNYEQYF
NA | TRBJ2-7 | TRBV27 | CASSEYGTSGTYEQYF
once | TRBJ2-7 | TRBV7-6 | CASSSSSGSPPYEQYF
NA | TRBJ2-5 | TRBV7-9 | CASSKDSGGQETQYF
NA | TRBJ2-1 | TRBV24-1 | CATSDTRTVHNEQFF
NA | TRBJ1-1 | TRBV4-1 | CASSQDQSNTEAFF
NA | TRBJ2-4 | TRBV27 | CASSLLPEVKGIQYF
NA | TRBJ1-5 | TRBV28 | CASSLSGHQPQHF
NA | TRBJ1-2 | TRBV24-1 | CATSPEEGRGGYTF
once | TRBJ1-2 | TRBV29-1 | CSVEDNRGRGYTF
NA | TRBJ2-2 | TRBV6-5 | CASSYFSGVTGELFF
few | TRBJ2-1 | TRBV4-2 | CASSHEGTSVSDEQFF
NA | TRBJ2-5 | TRBV5-1 | CASSSTPKETQYF
NA | TRBJ2-1 | TRBV20-1 | CSIPQAGVGEQFF
NA | TRBJ2-1 | TRBV6-1 | CASRGPGTGNYNEQFF
few | TRBJ2-7 | TRBV4-2 | CASSQDNRRLSASSYEQYF
NA | TRBJ2-3 | TRBV9 | CASSVAAGGRTDTQYF
NA | TRBJ2-5 | TRBV4-1 | CASSQLADRGQETQYF
NA | TRBJ2-7 | TRBV5-1 | CASSLGGRDPYEQYF
NA | TRBJ2-7 | TRBV29-1 | CSVGTRFTYEQYF
NA | TRBJ1-2 | TRBV4-1 | CASSQDKAYTF
few | TRBJ2-1 | TRBV20-1 | CSGRMVNEQFF
few | TRBJ2-6 | TRBV20-1 | CSARTGGGANVLTF
NA | TRBJ2-1 | TRBV7-6 | CASSLGVWAGEPNEQFF
many | TRBJ2-3 | TRBV5-1 | CASSSPLGTGTDTQYF
few | TRBJ1-2 | TRBV10-3 | CAISEEGPSRQKGYTF
few | TRBJ2-3 | TRBV5-6 | CASSLVPGFVFADTQYF
NA | TRBJ2-3 | TRBV20-1 | CSGAPRADTQYF
NA | TRBJ2-1 | TRBV19 | CASQDRGFYNEQFF
many | TRBJ1-1 | TRBV5-1 | CASSPPGSGLSEAFF
NA | TRBJ1-5 | TRBV20-1 | CSARMGRGAQPQHF
few | TRBJ2-7 | TRBV7-6 | CASSPTGTIYEQYF
NA | TRBJ2-2 | TRBV19 | CASSISLLGTGELFF
few | TRBJ2-3 | TRBV20-1 | CSAGDRGDTQYF
few | TRBJ2-3 | TRBV11-2 | CASSLAGGGGTTQYF
NA | TRBJ2-1 | TRBV3-1 | CASSTRYPGASGVGEQFF
few | TRBJ2-1 | TRBV20-1 | CSASLAGVRNEQFF
NA | TRBJ2-2 | TRBV2 | CASVLAGVVAGELFF
many | TRBJ2-7 | TRBV14 | CASSPGLAGVEQYF
NA | TRBJ2-1 | TRBV3-1 | CASSLKDFPLGNEQFF
NA | TRBJ2-3 | TRBV7-2 | CASSLEASIDTQYF
few | TRBJ2-1 | TRBV10-2 | CASATGGNEQFF
NA | TRBJ1-2 | TRBV7-9 | CASSLAGGPAENYGYTF
few | TRBJ1-1 | TRBV7-2 | CASSAQLVSTEAFF
NA | TRBJ2-2 | TRBV11-2 | CASSLRVAGKTGELFF
NA | TRBJ2-5 | TRBV29-1 | CSVRTGGKGETQYF
NA | TRBJ2-7 | TRBV6-5 | CASSSSLGRLAGGNEQYF
few | TRBJ2-1 | TRBV5-6 | CASSPRDGGTYNEQFF
few | TRBJ2-1 | TRBV29-1 | CSVMTGFYNEQFF
NA | TRBJ2-2 | TRBV4-1 | CASSQRAGDNTGELFF
few | TRBJ2-5 | TRBV19 | CASSPRQTETQYF
NA | TRBJ2-2 | TRBV10-1 | CASRPTTGTGELFF
NA | TRBJ1-1 | TRBV12-3/TRBV12-4 | CASSSRTGGNTEAFF
NA | TRBJ2-1 | TRBV27 | CASSFTRTNHNEQFF